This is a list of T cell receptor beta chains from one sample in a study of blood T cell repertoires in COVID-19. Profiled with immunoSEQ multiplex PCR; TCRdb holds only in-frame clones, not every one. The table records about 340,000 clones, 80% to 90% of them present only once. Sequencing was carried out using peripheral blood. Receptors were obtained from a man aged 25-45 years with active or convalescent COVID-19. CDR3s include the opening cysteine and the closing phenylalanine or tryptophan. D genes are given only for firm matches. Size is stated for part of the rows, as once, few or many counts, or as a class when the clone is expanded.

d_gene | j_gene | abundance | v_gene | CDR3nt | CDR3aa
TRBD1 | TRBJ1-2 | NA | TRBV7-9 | TGTGCCAGCAGCTTAGGTGGGACAGGGGAGAACTATGGCTACACCTTC | CASSLGGTGENYGYTF
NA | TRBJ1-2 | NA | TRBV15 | TGTGCCACCAGCATCTCGCGGGAGGGTCGCTACACCTTC | CATSISREGRYTF
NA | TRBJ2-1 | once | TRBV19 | TGTGCCAGTAGTCGACGTGGGCCCCACAGGGAGTACAATGAGCAGTTCTTC | CASSRRGPHREYNEQFF
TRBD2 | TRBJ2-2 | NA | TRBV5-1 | TGCGCCAGCAGCTTTGCCGGGACTACGAACACCGGGGAGCTGTTTTTT | CASSFAGTTNTGELFF
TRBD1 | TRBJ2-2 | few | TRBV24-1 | TGTGCCACCAGTGATTTGGGGACAGGGCTCTGGGGGGAGCTGTTTTTT | CATSDLGTGLWGELFF
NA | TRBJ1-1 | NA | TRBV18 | TGTGCCAGCTCACAGGAGACAGGATTGAACACTGAAGCTTTCTTT | CASSQETGLNTEAFF
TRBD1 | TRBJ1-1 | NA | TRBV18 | TGTGCCAGCTCCCCACCCTCCCAGGGGGCGAGGACTGAAGCTTTCTTT | CASSPPSQGARTEAFF
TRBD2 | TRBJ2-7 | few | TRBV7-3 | TGTGCCAGCAGCCCAGAACCGGGACTATCCTACGAGCAGTACTTC | CASSPEPGLSYEQYF
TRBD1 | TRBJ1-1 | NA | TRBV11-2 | TGTGCCAGCAGCTCGGACAGGGCCTGGGGTGAAGCTTTCTTT | CASSSDRAWGEAFF
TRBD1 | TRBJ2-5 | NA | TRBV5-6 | TGTGCCAGCAGCGATGTGACAGGGTCAGAGACCCAGTACTTC | CASSDVTGSETQYF
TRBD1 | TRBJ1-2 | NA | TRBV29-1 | TGCAGCGTTGATACCGACAGGGGCGGTGGCTACACCTTC | CSVDTDRGGGYTF
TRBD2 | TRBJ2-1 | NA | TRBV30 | TGTGCCTGGACTAGCGGGAGAACGGGAAATGAGCAGTTCTTC | CAWTSGRTGNEQFF
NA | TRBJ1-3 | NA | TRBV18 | TGTGCCAGCTCACCCTCGGCGGTCTCTTCTGGAAACACCATATATTTT | CASSPSAVSSGNTIYF
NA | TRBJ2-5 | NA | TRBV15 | TGTGCCACCAGCAGTACGCGGACAGTTGTAGAGACCCAGTACTTC | CATSSTRTVVETQYF
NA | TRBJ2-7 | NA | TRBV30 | TGTGCCTGGACAAGACAGGAGACCTACGAGCAGTACTTC | CAWTRQETYEQYF
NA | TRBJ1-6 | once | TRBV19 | TGTGCCAGTAGTGGAGGGGTATTGGGTAATTCACCCCTCCACTTT | CASSGGVLGNSPLHF